These 23 T cell receptor beta chains share one sample of origin, sequenced in a study of blood T cell repertoires in COVID-19. Here immunoSEQ multiplex PCR was the method, and the copy in TCRdb shows in-frame clones only, minus some. The sample lists some 270,000 clones, roughly nine tenths occurring once. What was sequenced was PBMCs or T cells enriched from blood (not recorded which). These receptors all come from a woman aged 55 to 70 who had recovered from COVID-19.

V and J are TRBV6-5 and TRBJ2-7; TRBD1 agrees at 12 bases. The CDR3 runs 14 residues. Trimming at V came to 11 bases and at J to 6 bases, leaving 11 bases not matched to a gene. Germline V gene sequence: CDR1 MNHEY, CDR2 SVGAGI. CDR3 coding DNA: TGTGCCTTTAACTCGGGACAGGGGGCGTCCGAGCAGTACTTC. The encoded protein is CAFNSGQGASEQYF.

This clone has just one count. The CDR3 nucleotides are TGCGCCAGCAGCCCAGACAGCTCCAATGAAAAACTGTTTTTT. Its protein product is CASSPDSSNEKLFF. The chain recombines TRBV5-1 with TRBJ1-4; tentatively, D is TRBD1 (5 bases). Germline values: CDR1 SGHRS, CDR2 YFSETQ. The CDR3 is 14 residues long. V lost 4 bases and J 5 bases, leaving 12 bases between the germline ends.

Worth noting for this clone: A clone one base away is much larger, so this may be a read error. The chain carries TRBV5-4 and TRBJ1-4, with D perhaps TRBD1 (6 bases). This CDR3 is built from 15 residues. Per the germline V gene, CDR1 is SGHNT and CDR2 is YYREEE (reference sequence). The V and J ends lost 3 bases and 0 bases respectively, with 9 bases between them. CDR3 in DNA: TGTGCCAGCAGCTCAACAGGGCCAACTAATGAAAAACTGTTTTTT. Translating it yields CASSSTGPTNEKLFF.

The rearrangement uses TRBV28 and TRBJ1-1; 10 nucleotides match TRBD1. Germline CDR1 is MDHEN and CDR2 is SYDVKM. This CDR3 has 16 amino acids. V lost 6 bases and J lost 0; bases outside the gene matches: 7. The CDR3, as DNA: TGTGCCAGCAGGACAGGGGGCGCGGGACTGAACACTGAAGCTTTCTTT. Its protein product is CASRTGGAGLNTEAFF.

The rearrangement uses TRBV29-1 and TRBJ2-5; D is undetermined. The CDR3 runs 12 residues. Germline assignment: CDR1 SQVTM and CDR2 ANQGSEA. V lost 4 bases, J lost 0 bases, and 6 bases lay in between. The CDR3 bases are TGCAGCGTTGTCCCAAACCAAGAGACCCAGTACTTC. As protein: CSVVPNQETQYF. The whole variable domain, remainder taken from reference TRBV29-1 and TRBJ2-5, is SAVISQKPSRDICQRGTSLTIQCQVDSQVTMMFWYRQQPGQSLTLIATANQGSEATYESGFVIDKFPISRPNLTFSTLTVSNMSPEDSSIYLCSVVPNQETQYFGPGTRLLVL.

The gene calls are TRBV11-2 and TRBJ1-1, with D perhaps TRBD1 (5 bases). The germline V and J ends were trimmed by 5 bases and 6 bases, with 16 bases remaining between them. Per germline, CDR1 SGHAT and CDR2 FQNNGV. This CDR3 is 14 amino acids long. The CDR3 DNA reads as TGTGCCAGCAGCATTACCGCTCAGGGTGCTGAAGCTTTCTTT. Protein product: CASSITAQGAEAFF.

This clone was seen only a few times. This chain links TRBV13 with TRBJ1-2, with 10 positions matching TRBD1. CDR1 PRHDT and CDR2 FYEKMQ come from the germline V gene (reference sequence). J gave up 6 bases and V 5 bases, and 3 bases lay outside the gene matches. The length of the CDR3 is 13 residues. The CDR3 region has the DNA TGTGCCAGCAGCCGACAGGGGGCGGATGGCTACACCTTC. It encodes CASSRQGADGYTF.

The chain is built from TRBV28 and TRBJ2-7, with 9 nucleotides matching TRBD1. This CDR3 contains 16 residues. J was trimmed by 4 bases and V by 7 bases; bases with no gene match: 14. Germline V gene data show CDR1 as MDHEN and CDR2 as SYDVKM. CDR3 in amino acids: CASTVSGDRALYEQYF. The CDR3 DNA reads TGTGCCAGCACTGTTTCAGGGGACAGGGCCCTTTACGAGCAGTACTTC.

The V and J genes are TRBV18 and TRBJ2-1; weak D call: TRBD1 (6 bases). Germline V gene lookup returns CDR1 KGHSH and CDR2 LQKENI. The germline V and J ends were trimmed by 7 bases and 7 bases, with 11 bases remaining between them. CDR3 size: 12 residues. The CDR3 region is CASYQTGNEQFF. In DNA form, the CDR3 reads TGTGCCAGCTACCAAACAGGGAATGAGCAGTTCTTC.

The chain employs TRBV10-3 and TRBJ2-1, with 8 bases aligning to TRBD2. The V and J ends lost 6 bases and 8 bases, in that order; junction bases with no gene match: 24. Germline loops: CDR1 ENHRY, CDR2 SYGVKD. The CDR3 is made up of 19 amino acids. The CDR3 sequence is CAISAPGGGTEGSFYEQFF. In nucleotides, the CDR3 is TGTGCCATCAGCGCCCCGGGCGGGGGGACGGAGGGTTCGTTCTATGAGCAGTTCTTC.

V and J are TRBV18 and TRBJ1-1; TRBD1 matches at 7 bases. The trim removed 6 bases at V and 0 bases at J, leaving 1 base unmatched. In germline, CDR1 is KGHSH, CDR2 LQKENI. The CDR3 loop spans 13 amino acids. DNA for the CDR3: TGTGCCAGCTCCCAGGGGGTGAACACTGAAGCTTTCTTT. Encoded protein: CASSQGVNTEAFF.

The V gene is TRBV2, the J gene TRBJ2-2; D gene uncertain. From germline, CDR1 is SNHLY and CDR2 FYNNEI. The V end lost 6 bases, the J end lost 3 bases, and 11 bases lay between the germline ends. The CDR3 runs 14 residues. The CDR3 DNA reads as TGTGCCAGCAGGGAAACAATGGACACCGGGGAGCTGTTTTTT. Its translation is CASRETMDTGELFF.

Remarks on this clone: At one end, the junction sequence differs from germline, possibly due to a read error. J is TRBJ2-5 and V is TRBV7-7, with 9 bases identical to TRBD2. The CDR3 is made up of 17 amino acids. Looked up from germline, CDR1 is SSHAT and CDR2 is FNYEAQ (reference sequence). This CDR3 reads CASSPGVAGAIQETQYF. In nucleotides, the CDR3 is TGTGCTAGCAGCCCTGGGGTAGCGGGGGCCATCCAAGAGACCCAGTACTTC.

The V gene is TRBV21-1, the J gene TRBJ2-7; the table's TRBD2 call for D was not verified on the DNA. TRBV21-1 is a known pseudogene. There are 15 residues in the CDR3. The CDR3 is CASSRDGLARHEQYF. For the CDR3, the DNA is TGTGCCAGCAGCCGAGACGGACTAGCGCGCCACGAGCAGTACTTC.

CDR3 residues: CASRSPLAGLNNEQFF. DNA for the CDR3: TGTGCCAGCCGATCTCCGCTAGCGGGACTAAACAATGAGCAGTTCTTC. The chain joins TRBV7-8 to TRBJ2-1, with TRBD2 matching 9 bases. The junction had 13 bases not matched to a gene; V was cut back by 8 bases and J by 5 bases. This CDR3 contains 16 residues. Germline CDR1 is SGHVS and CDR2 is FQNEAQ.

V gene TRBV19 combines with J gene TRBJ2-1, with 7 bases lining up with TRBD1. V shed 7 bases and J 4 bases; nucleotides not matched to a gene: 7. The length of the CDR3 is 14 residues. Germline CDR1 LNHDA, CDR2 SQIVND (reference sequence). The CDR3 reads CASTQTGQYNEQFF. CDR3 sequence (DNA): TGTGCCAGTACCCAGACGGGACAGTACAATGAGCAGTTCTTC.

The V gene is TRBV9, the J gene TRBJ2-2, with TRBD2 matching over 10 bases. The junction had 8 bases not matched to a gene; V was cut back by 4 bases and J by 5 bases. CDR3 length equals 16 residues. Germline CDR1 is SGDLS and CDR2 is YYNGEE. This chain's CDR3 is CASSIESGGATGELFF. As DNA, the CDR3 is TGTGCCAGCAGCATCGAGAGCGGGGGGGCGACCGGGGAGCTGTTTTTT.

The chain joins TRBV20-1 to TRBJ1-1; D ambiguous. V gave up 7 bases and J gave up 3 bases, with 9 bases separating them. The CDR3 covers 11 residues. From germline, CDR1 is DFQATT and CDR2 SNEGSKA (reference sequence). The CDR3 reads CSGQEDTEAFF. The DNA for the CDR3 is TGCAGTGGGCAGGAGGACACTGAAGCTTTCTTT.

Turning to this clone: The junction shows a germline mismatch at one end, possibly a read error. The chain joins TRBV5-4 to TRBJ2-1; D gene uncertain. This CDR3 spans 12 amino acids. Germline V lookup: CDR1 SGHNT, CDR2 YYREEE (reference sequence). CDR3 nucleotides: TGTGCTAGCAGCTTGACTGACAATGAGCAGTTCTTC. The encoded protein is CASSLTDNEQFF.

The chain is built from TRBV28 and TRBJ1-4; 8 positions agree with TRBD1. This CDR3 is built from 14 residues. Germline V gene sequence: CDR1 MDHEN, CDR2 SYDVKM. V dropped 5 bases and J dropped 6; count of bases not matched to a gene: 5. The CDR3 sequence is CASSNRGLDEKLFF. The DNA for the CDR3 is TGTGCCAGCAGTAACAGGGGGTTAGATGAAAAACTGTTTTTT.

This chain joins TRBV9 and TRBJ2-2, with D maybe TRBD1 (5 bases). Per the germline V gene, CDR1 is SGDLS and CDR2 is YYNGEE. The CDR3 extends over 14 amino acids. V lost 6 bases and J lost 0, with 9 bases in between. The CDR3 DNA sequence: TGTGCCAGCACCCGACAGACGAACACCGGGGAGCTGTTTTTT. It yields the protein CASTRQTNTGELFF.

This chain joins TRBV28 and TRBJ1-1; D remains ambiguous. From germline, CDR1 is MDHEN and CDR2 SYDVKM. CDR3 length: 14 residues. The V and J ends lost 6 bases and 1 base respectively, with 12 bases between them. CDR3 DNA sequence: TGTGCCAGCAGGGTCGGACTGTGGAACACTGAAGCTTTCTTT. Amino acid sequence: CASRVGLWNTEAFF.

V usage is TRBV29-1 and J usage is TRBJ2-3; D is possibly TRBD2 (6 bases). Trimming left V 3 bases short and J 1 base short, with 8 bases between. The CDR3 contains 13 residues. Germline loops: CDR1 SQVTM, CDR2 ANQGSEA. This CDR3 is CSVDRGGTDTQYF. CDR3 sequence (DNA): TGCAGCGTTGACCGCGGGGGCACAGATACGCAGTATTTT.